These 10 T cell receptor beta chains were sequenced from one sample in a study of blood T cell repertoires in COVID-19. Repertoires were generated with immunoSEQ multiplex PCR, while TCRdb's copy carries only in-frame clones and drops some. Of 150,000 to 200,000 clones in the sample, approximately 89% were seen once. Sequencing was done on a sample of peripheral blood. All receptors come from a woman aged 60-70 years with acute or convalescent COVID-19.

This clone has a count of ten or more. This chain joins TRBV6-6 and TRBJ2-7, with 13 nucleotides matching TRBD2. Germline CDR1 reads MNHNY; CDR2 reads SVGAGI (reference sequence). The CDR3 has 17 residues. The trim removed 5 bases at V and 2 bases at J, leaving 9 bases unmatched. The CDR3: CASSQPGLAGLPYEQYF. As DNA, the CDR3 is TGTGCCAGCAGTCAGCCGGGACTAGCGGGACTTCCCTACGAGCAGTACTTC.

In its sample, this clone was seen a few times. The gene calls are TRBV19 and TRBJ1-2, with D unresolved. This CDR3 spans 11 amino acids. In germline, CDR1 is LNHDA, CDR2 SQIVND (reference sequence). The V gene lost 7 bases and the J gene lost 4 bases, with 7 bases spanning the gap. As DNA, the CDR3 is TGTGCCAGTACTGGGCTCTATGGCTACACCTTC. Amino acids: CASTGLYGYTF.

The chain carries TRBV14 and TRBJ2-7; D possibly corresponds to TRBD2 (6 bases). Germline lookup yields CDR1 SGHDN and CDR2 FVKESK. This CDR3 comprises 19 residues. Trimming took 1 base from V and 11 from J, leaving 33 bases between them. DNA of the CDR3: TGTGCCAGCAGCCAAGTAAAGGATAATGTTTTATTACTTCCTACGGGGGAGTACTTC. It is translated as CASSQVKDNVLLLPTGEYF.

This sequence joins TRBV2 and TRBJ1-5; D is undetermined. Between the trimmed V and J ends, which lost 6 bases and 1 base, there was a span of 7 bases. The CDR3 is made up of 13 amino acids. Looked up from germline, CDR1 is SNHLY and CDR2 is FYNNEI. CDR3 coding DNA: TGTGCCAGCAGAGGCAGGAGCAATCAGCCCCAGCATTTT. Translation: CASRGRSNQPQHF.

The V gene is TRBV12-2, the J gene TRBJ1-2; the table's D call of TRBD1 was not tested on the DNA. TRBV12-2 is annotated as a pseudogene. This CDR3 is built from 15 residues. For the CDR3, the DNA is TGTGCAAGTCGCTTTTACGGGACAGGGGTAGTTGGCTACACCTTC. This codes for CASRFYGTGVVGYTF.

This chain joins TRBV4-1 and TRBJ2-1, with 8 bases aligning to TRBD2. Germline loops: CDR1 MGHRA, CDR2 YSYEKL. The ends lost 4 bases at V and 8 bases at J; junction bases unmatched: 16. This CDR3 has 17 residues. CDR3 in amino acids: CASSPSGGGALFDEQFF. Here the CDR3 DNA reads TGCGCCAGCAGCCCGTCCGGGGGGGGAGCCCTCTTCGATGAGCAGTTCTTC.

The V and J genes are TRBV11-3 and TRBJ2-1; D is uncertain. CDR3 length: 12 residues. Germline V gene data show CDR1 as SGHNT and CDR2 as YENEEA. V shed 1 base and J shed 9 bases, with 7 bases lying between them. The CDR3, as DNA: TGTGCCAGCAGCTTAGCCTCCCGTGAGCAGTTCTTC. This codes for CASSLASREQFF.

CDR3 residues: CASSLERAVNTEAFF. The CDR3 DNA sequence: TGTGCCAGCAGCTTGGAGAGGGCGGTGAACACTGAAGCTTTCTTT. This chain joins TRBV5-4 and TRBJ1-1; D remains unclear. Trimming pared 0 bases from V and 0 bases from J, leaving 9 bases between. This CDR3 has 15 amino acids. Germline V gene sequence: CDR1 SGHNT, CDR2 YYREEE (reference sequence).

The CDR3 here is CASSSPSGIPIEQFF. In DNA, the CDR3 is TGTGCCAGCAGCTCTCCCTCAGGGATACCGATTGAGCAGTTCTTC. The chain recombines TRBV3-1 (or the pseudogene TRBV3-2) with TRBJ2-1; D is possibly TRBD1 (5 bases). V was pared by 5 bases and J by 9 bases, with 20 bases between. CDR1 is LGHDT and CDR2 is YNNKEL in the germline V gene (reference sequence). The CDR3 runs 15 residues.

This chain connects TRBV5-1 to TRBJ2-3, with TRBD2 matching over 9 bases. CDR1 and CDR2 from the germline V gene are SGHRS and YFSETQ. This CDR3 has 15 residues. J gave up 2 bases and V 4 bases, and 5 bases lay outside the gene matches. This chain's CDR3 is CASSGGRGATDTQYF. CDR3 DNA sequence: TGCGCCAGCAGCGGCGGGAGGGGGGCCACAGATACGCAGTATTTT.